The 28 T cell receptor beta chains below come from one sample, sequenced in a study of cytomegalovirus exposure and HLA in healthy donors (dated by TCRdb to the late 2010s). Library construction relied on the immunoSEQ multiplex PCR assay. For the multiplex PCR, a mixture combining 60 forward primers for TCR Vbeta segments and 13 reverse primers for TCR Jbeta segments was used. Entries here come from immuneACCESS through TCRdb and include only in-frame sequences with V and J called. Some clones fail to appear in such tables; in the studies checked, an unresolved V gene covers under half of the shortfall, and the cause of the remainder is unknown. The sample includes roughly 200,000 clones, with more than 60% observed a single time. The top ten clones comprise 2.5% to 3% of the sample. Material for sequencing was PBMCs. Receptors were obtained from a woman aged 55-70 years in good health and CMV-seropositive.

The V call is TRBV2, the J call TRBJ1-6; D may be TRBD1 (6 bases). The CDR3 is 14 residues long. The germline V gene encodes CDR1 SNHLY and CDR2 FYNNEI. Trimming stripped 6 bases from V and 7 bases from J, with 13 bases between. This CDR3 is CASRAGVGNSPLHF. In nucleotides, the CDR3 is TGTGCCAGCAGGGCAGGGGTGGGGAATTCACCCCTCCACTTT. Combining the CDR3 with reference TRBV2 and TRBJ1-6 gives the whole variable domain EPEVTQTPSHQVTQMGQEVILRCVPISNHLYFYWYRQILGQKVEFLVSFYNNEISEKSEIFDDQFSVERPDGSNFTLKIRSTKLEDSAMYFCASRAGVGNSPLHFGNGTRLTVT.

The chain links TRBV5-8 to TRBJ2-1, with 8 nucleotides matching TRBD2. V shed 0 bases and J 8 bases; nucleotides not matched to a gene: 7. The CDR3 runs 15 residues. CDR1 and CDR2 (germline): SGHTS, YDEGEE. The CDR3 DNA reads TGTGCCAGCAGCTTGGTTGGACTAGCTGAGGATGAGCAGTTCTTC. The encoded protein is CASSLVGLAEDEQFF.

The chain joins TRBV10-3 to TRBJ1-3, with 8 positions matching TRBD1. Germline V CDR1 and CDR2: ENHRY, SYGVKD. The V segment lost 1 base and the J segment 7 bases; nucleotides outside the gene matches: 3. The CDR3 sequence is 14 residues long. The CDR3 nucleotides are TGTGCCATCAGTGAGTTGGACAGGGAGAACACCATATATTTT. This codes for CAISELDRENTIYF.

The chain recombines TRBV6-1 with TRBJ2-5, with 7 positions matching TRBD2. The V gene end was trimmed by 5 bases and the J gene end by 2 bases; junction bases not matched to a gene: 8. Germline CDR1 is MNHNS and CDR2 is SASEGT. CDR3 length equals 15 residues. The CDR3 here is CASSPLAGEQETQYF. The CDR3 nucleotides are TGTGCCAGCAGTCCTCTGGCGGGGGAACAAGAGACCCAGTACTTC.

The chain is built from TRBV28 and TRBJ2-5; TRBD1 is a possible D gene (5 bases). Gene TRBJ2-7 matches the end of the DNA better, so the J call may be wrong. The CDR3 contains 19 residues. Per the germline V gene, CDR1 is MDHEN and CDR2 is SYDVKM. CDR3 protein: CASSSAERQPSWRGYEQYF. DNA of the CDR3: TGTGCCAGCAGTTCCGCCGAACGACAGCCCTCCTGGCGCGGTTACGAGCAGTACTTC.

The chain recombines TRBV27 with TRBJ1-1, with D possibly TRBD1 on 5 matching bases. The CDR3 spans 16 residues. V was pared by 1 base and J by 0 bases, with 12 bases between. CDR1 MNHEY and CDR2 SMNVEV come from the germline V gene (reference sequence). In nucleotides, the CDR3 is TGTGCCAGCAGTTTATACACAGGAGCCCTGAACACTGAAGCTTTCTTT. As protein: CASSLYTGALNTEAFF.

The chain combines TRBV15 with TRBJ1-2; weak D call: TRBD1 (5 bases). The CDR3 is 13 residues long. With 6 bases removed from V and 4 bases from J, the gap between germline ends came to 12 bases. Germline CDR1 LNHNV, CDR2 YYDKDF (reference sequence). CDR3 amino acids: CATSPDSSYGYTF. The CDR3 DNA is TGTGCCACCAGTCCAGACAGCTCCTATGGCTACACCTTC.

The chain carries TRBV5-1 and TRBJ2-7; 10 nucleotides match TRBD2. From germline, CDR1 is SGHRS and CDR2 YFSETQ. The CDR3 covers 14 residues. V was pared by 6 bases and J by 3 bases, with 6 bases of the junction left unmatched. CDR3 DNA sequence: TGCGCCAGCATCCGGCTAGCGGGGGTCTACGAGCAGTACTTC. Translated: CASIRLAGVYEQYF.

The chain recombines TRBV27 with TRBJ1-1; 7 bases match TRBD1. The V and J ends lost 7 bases and 0 bases, in that order; junction bases with no gene match: 8. The length of the CDR3 is 15 residues. The germline V gene encodes CDR1 MNHEY and CDR2 SMNVEV (reference sequence). This CDR3 reads CASTRTGPMNTEAFF. In DNA, the CDR3 is TGTGCCAGCACTCGGACAGGACCCATGAACACTGAAGCTTTCTTT.

The sample holds one count of this clone. The sample holds other DNA sequences that translate to the same CDR3. The chain joins TRBV5-1 to TRBJ2-3, with TRBD2 as a possible D gene (6 bases). Germline V gene lookup returns CDR1 SGHRS and CDR2 YFSETQ. The CDR3 sequence is 14 residues long. Deletions cut 6 bases from V and 0 bases from J, with 11 bases between. CDR3 bases: TGCGCCAGCACCCCTGGGACTAGCACAGATACGCAGTATTTT. Translated, it gives CASTPGTSTDTQYF. The full variable domain, with the rest looked up from reference TRBV5-1 and TRBJ2-3, is KAGVTQTPRYLIKTRGQQVTLSCSPISGHRSVSWYQQTPGQGLQFLFEYFSETQRNKGNFPGRFSGRQFSNSRSEMNVSTLELGDSALYLCASTPGTSTDTQYFGPGTRLTVL.

This clone turned up a few times. The chain has TRBV2 and TRBJ1-4; TRBD1 might be the D (5 bases). The CDR3 loop spans 13 amino acids. The germline V gene encodes CDR1 SNHLY and CDR2 FYNNEI. Trimming cost V 7 bases and J 8 bases, with 14 bases left between them. CDR3 DNA sequence: TGTGCCAGCAATCCAGGGTTATCGGAAAAACTGTTTTTT. This sequence encodes CASNPGLSEKLFF.

This clone showed up just a few times. The rearrangement links TRBV2 to TRBJ1-1, with D possibly matching TRBD1 (5 bases). There are 15 residues in the CDR3. V was clipped by 2 bases and J by 0 bases, with 10 bases between them. CDR1 is SNHLY and CDR2 is FYNNEI in the germline V gene. The CDR3, as DNA: TGTGCCAGCAGTGAAACCGCAGGGCTGAACACTGAAGCTTTCTTT. Translating gives CASSETAGLNTEAFF.

The V and J genes are TRBV30 and TRBJ2-5, with 9 bases aligning to TRBD1. The J call may be wrong; the DNA end is better matched by TRBJ2-7. Germline CDR1 is GTSNPN and CDR2 is SVGIG (reference sequence). This CDR3 region has 14 residues. The CDR3 DNA sequence: TGTGCCTGGGAAACCGGGACAGGGAGCTACGAGCAGTACTTC. This codes for CAWETGTGSYEQYF.

This clone turned up a few times. The rearrangement joins TRBV4-1 to TRBJ1-5; tentatively, D is TRBD1 (6 bases). Germline CDR1 reads MGHRA; CDR2 reads YSYEKL. V shed 6 bases and J shed 4 bases, with 16 bases lying between them. The CDR3 has 15 amino acids. In DNA form, the CDR3 reads TGCGCCAGCAGGGGTGGACAGAAGCGGAATCAGCCCCAGCATTTT. Translated, it gives CASRGGQKRNQPQHF.

Turning to this clone: Within the sample, other DNA sequences also encode this same CDR3. The V gene is TRBV11-2, the J gene TRBJ1-1; TRBD1 might be the D (5 bases). The length of the CDR3 is 13 residues. V lost 3 bases to trimming and J lost 5 bases, with 10 bases between them. Germline V CDR1 and CDR2: SGHAT, FQNNGV. CDR3 DNA: TGTGCCAGCAGCTTCGGGGGGGGGACTGAAGCTTTCTTT. It translates to CASSFGGGTEAFF.

The chain is built from TRBV18 and TRBJ2-2; 8 positions agree with TRBD1. There are 16 residues in the CDR3. Looked up from germline, CDR1 is KGHSH and CDR2 is LQKENI. J lost 3 bases, V lost 3 bases, and 6 bases had no gene match. The CDR3 loop is CASSPGQGGDTGELFF. The CDR3 region has the DNA TGTGCCAGCTCACCTGGACAGGGAGGTGACACCGGGGAGCTGTTTTTT.

The rearrangement uses TRBV28 and TRBJ1-1; 7 bases map to TRBD1. The germline V gene has CDR1 MDHEN and CDR2 SYDVKM. With V trimmed by 11 bases and J by 1 base, 10 bases remained unmatched. The CDR3 spans 14 residues. CDR3: CAVSSGTANTEAFF. Written as DNA, the CDR3 is TGTGCCGTATCTTCTGGGACAGCGAACACTGAAGCTTTCTTT.

This rearrangement joins TRBV5-1 to TRBJ1-5; D perhaps matches TRBD1 (6 bases). The V end was cut by 2 bases, the J end by 10 bases, with 16 bases between. Germline CDR1 SGHRS, CDR2 YFSETQ. This CDR3 is 14 amino acids long. In DNA, the CDR3 is TGCGCCAGCAGCTTAACAGGGCACGGCGAACCCCAGCATTTT. Protein: CASSLTGHGEPQHF.

The chain couples TRBV4-3 to TRBJ2-3; D is unresolved. The CDR3 covers 15 residues. Between the trimmed V and J ends, which lost 4 bases and 6 bases, there was a span of 17 bases. CDR1 is LGHNA and CDR2 is YSLEER in the germline V gene. The chain's CDR3 is CASSRDFRSSDTQYF. The CDR3, as DNA: TGCGCCAGCAGCCGCGACTTCCGTTCTTCGGATACGCAGTATTTT.

The chain uses TRBV6-5 and TRBJ1-5, with D perhaps matching TRBD1 (5 bases). V shed 7 bases and J shed 6 bases, with 10 bases lying between them. This CDR3 comprises 12 residues. Germline V gene lookup returns CDR1 MNHEY and CDR2 SVGAGI. The CDR3 DNA follows: TGTGCCAGCAACCCAGACAGTCAGCCCCAGCATTTT. Translation gives CASNPDSQPQHF.

CDR3 sequence: CASSEGQHPAKNIQYF. DNA of the CDR3: TGTGCCAGCAGTGAAGGACAGCATCCAGCCAAAAACATTCAGTACTTC. The chain has TRBV6-1 and TRBJ2-4; perhaps TRBD1 as D (5 bases). This CDR3 region has 16 residues. Trimming removed 1 base at V and 0 bases at J, with 10 bases between. In germline, CDR1 is MNHNS, CDR2 SASEGT.

The V gene is TRBV18, the J gene TRBJ1-4, with D tentatively TRBD1 (5 bases). The CDR3 loop spans 14 amino acids. Germline loops: CDR1 KGHSH, CDR2 LQKENI. V was pared by 6 bases and J by 8 bases, with 16 bases between. The CDR3 region is CASSRDSLGEKLFF. The CDR3 region has the DNA TGTGCCAGCTCCCGGGACTCCCTGGGGGAAAAACTGTTTTTT. Together with reference TRBV18 and TRBJ1-4, the CDR3 gives the full variable domain: NAGVMQNPRHLVRRRGQEARLRCSPMKGHSHVYWYRQLPEEGLKFMVYLQKENIIDESGMPKERFSAEFPKEGPSILRIQQVVRGDSAAYFCASSRDSLGEKLFFGSGTQLSVL.

The rearrangement joins TRBV4-2 to TRBJ1-2; D is uncertain. Germline CDR1 and CDR2: LGHNA and YNFKEQ. The CDR3 runs to 13 residues. Trimming pared 3 bases from V and 3 bases from J, leaving 8 bases between. DNA of the CDR3: TGTGCCAGCAGCCAGGAACGGGACTATGGCTACACCTTC. Translated: CASSQERDYGYTF.

Concerning this clone: Different DNA sequences within this sample yield the same CDR3. The chain employs TRBV28 and TRBJ1-2; 7 bases fit TRBD1. CDR3 length: 14 residues. Germline V gene data show CDR1 as MDHEN and CDR2 as SYDVKM. Trimming at V came to 4 bases and at J to 8 bases, leaving 10 bases not matched to a gene. The CDR3 reads CASSSQGGLGGYTF. CDR3 bases: TGTGCCAGCAGTTCCCAGGGGGGTCTAGGGGGCTACACCTTC.

The chain links TRBV6-1 to TRBJ1-5, with D unresolved. CDR3 length: 12 residues. CDR1 is MNHNS, CDR2 SASEGT, per germline. The germline V and J ends were trimmed by 2 bases and 6 bases, with 5 bases remaining between them. CDR3 loop: CASSESSQPQHF. The CDR3 nucleotides are TGTGCCAGCAGTGAAAGTAGTCAGCCCCAGCATTTT.

The chain recombines TRBV6-4 with TRBJ2-2; 7 bases map to TRBD1. Germline loops: CDR1 MRHNA, CDR2 SNTAGT. The CDR3 covers 15 residues. J was trimmed by 1 base and V by 6 bases; bases with no gene match: 5. The CDR3 sequence is CASSQTGMNTGELFF. The CDR3 region has the DNA TGTGCCAGCAGCCAGACAGGGATGAACACCGGGGAGCTGTTTTTT.

The chain carries TRBV6-1 and TRBJ2-1; 12 bases are shared with TRBD2. Losses at the gene ends were 6 bases for V and 7 bases for J; bases not matched to a gene: 7. Germline V gene lookup returns CDR1 MNHNS and CDR2 SASEGT. The CDR3 runs 15 residues. The CDR3 protein is CASSSGTSGSNEQFF. The CDR3 nucleotides read TGTGCCAGCAGCTCCGGGACTAGCGGGTCAAATGAGCAGTTCTTC.

V is TRBV4-1 and J is TRBJ2-5; 10 positions agree with TRBD2. CDR3 length equals 15 residues. Trimming took 5 bases from V and 4 from J; bases not matched to a gene: 7. Germline V CDR1 and CDR2: MGHRA, YSYEKL. CDR3 in DNA: TGCGCCAGCAGCACGAGCGGGGGGGCGGGAGAGACCCAGTACTTC. Amino acids: CASSTSGGAGETQYF.